The source of this T cell receptor (beta chain) is a study of early T cells in non-severe SARS-CoV-2 infection (dated by TCRdb to the early 2020s). About the full investigation: Because TCR sequencing relied on bulk RNA taken from unsorted whole blood, pairing of alpha and beta chains was not possible. Overall study outcomes, separate from this receptor: VDJdb matching was skewed toward anti-spike CD8 responses and likely underestimated virus-specific expansions by missing private and CD4 specificities.

CDR1 and CDR2 were assigned from the germline V gene as LGHNA and YNFKEQ. From cysteine to phenylalanine, the CDR3 is 16 amino acids long. The kept DNA is CDR3 alone, 48 bases in frame from the first base. Clipping removes 1 base from V and 2 bases from J, with 5 as the unmatched junction base count. In the case of this clonotype: This clone's antigen is unknown. Base qualities were left out, and no much larger clone turns up one base away.

Libraries were built with 5' RACE. For sequencing, a NextSeq 500 was employed. The TCR library protocol attached unique molecular identifiers to individual cDNA molecules to correct for sequencing error and PCR bias. Sequencing covered both TCR alpha and beta chains, and within each sample the abundances of alpha and beta sequences were tightly co-correlated. The original pipeline was this. Decombinator V4 was used to annotate TCR sequences for V gene, J gene and CDR3. Expanded TCRs were defined as changing significantly between any two time points under a Poisson model with p below 0.0001. Abundances of TCRs were expressed as counts per million after normalisation to the total number of TCRs sequenced in each sample. MAIT TCRs were defined by TRAV1-2 paired with TRAJ12, TRAJ20 or TRAJ33, and iNKT TCRs by TRAV10 paired with TRAJ18. VDJdb, accessed on 1 November 2021, was searched for TCRs annotated for CMV, EBV and SARS-CoV-2, and TCRs annotated for more than one antigen were excluded. The raw public data were reprocessed by TCRdb itself: fastp quality trimming at Q25, MiXCR clonotype calling, in-frame beta chains only. Identical CDR3 proteins give one entry, which carries the most common genes and DNA. The V and J calls and clone size are TCRdb's, not the authors'. This sample comprises tens of thousands of distinct CDR3 sequences, around 9.3% of them detected only once. The top ten clonotypes cover approximately 4% of the sample.

The study was a case-control design nested within a healthcare worker cohort in London, UK, with weekly nasopharyngeal swab PCR tests and blood sampling. Healthcare workers were recruited during the week of the UK lockdown, between 23 and 31 March 2020, and followed weekly for up to roughly 15 weeks. The receptor's source is an adult who was a healthcare worker with PCR-confirmed SARS-CoV-2 infection or an uninfected control (not recorded which). Specimen: whole blood, collected at baseline. The V and J segments used are TRBV4-2 and TRBJ2-3; 8 middle bases align to TRBD1. The DNA is TGTGCCAGCAGCCAAGTCGGGACAGGAAACACAGATACGCAGTATTTT. The translation is CASSQVGTGNTDTQYF.